This TCR beta chain was obtained from a study of blood T cells in healthy people across ages (dated by TCRdb to 2013 to 2016). About the investigation overall: In model experiments, template switching captured roughly one uniquely barcoded TCR beta cDNA molecule for every two T cells. To track age-related changes in TCR beta repertoire diversity, the study relied on deep sequencing normalized with unique cDNA molecular identifiers. The donors were divided into four age groups: young (average roughly 15 years), middle-aged (around 37), aged (approximately 59) and long-lived (82). To avoid experimental bias, donors of different ages were distributed randomly across sequencing lanes. For two donors (one aged 18 to 30 and one aged 80 or older), the study analyzed two additional independent replicas of 1 million unique cDNA reads from the same blood draw.

General conclusions and limits of the study: Observed TCR beta diversity per million T cells fell roughly linearly with age, and a significant reduction was already apparent by age roughly 40. Since profiling was done on bulk unsorted PBMCs, naive and antigen-experienced compartments could not be conclusively compared. Donor CMV infection status was unknown, potentially confounding age-related changes in expanded clonotypes. Estimates of total diversity based on one million sequenced T cells were considered lower bounds and underestimates. Compared with the aged group, the long-lived group had more naive CD4+ T cells, fewer expanded clones and increased TCR diversity, suggesting age selection. Observed TCR beta diversity correlated strongly with the percentage of naive T cells measured by flow cytometry.

As for this clonotype: This clone's antigen is unknown. There are no base qualities to consult, and no much larger clone falls within one base.

CDR1 and CDR2 are drawn from the germline V gene (reference sequence): LNHNV, YYDKDF. Relative to germline, V is 3 bases shorter and J is 5 bases shorter, with 19 bases between their ends. Inclusive of the bounding cysteine and phenylalanine, the CDR3 is 17 residues long. Only CDR3 DNA remains: 51 bases, in frame from the first base. The library was prepared using 5' RACE. Sequenced on an Illumina HiSeq 2500. A second 7 to 11 cycle PCR used a sample-barcoded 5' primer and a J-beta primer mix. A unique molecular identifier was introduced onto each TCR beta cDNA molecule by a template-switch 5' adaptor carrying 12 random nucleotides. At least 2.5 million CDR3-containing paired-end reads were obtained from each sample. First-strand cDNA synthesis was performed from all RNA using the Mint cDNA synthesis kit, with priming by a TRBC-specific oligonucleotide. All cDNA was treated with uracil-DNA glycosylase and then went through a first 18-cycle PCR with the universal primers M1SS and BC2_uni_R. From the authors' description of their analysis: For normalization, 1 million high-quality reads, each with a distinct molecular identifier, were randomly selected from each sample. Reads with shared molecular identifiers were discarded instead of being binned into consensus sequences. MiTCR, run with a Q25 quality threshold and the strictest error-elimination algorithm, handled CDR3 identification, clonotype clustering and error correction. A nonparametric unseen species model with Euler transformation was used to estimate lower-bound total TCR beta diversity. The public reads were reanalyzed by TCRdb: fastp trimming at Q25, MiXCR alignment, in-frame beta chains only. For every CDR3 protein sequence, its rows merge into one entry that carries the most common genes and DNA. The V and J calls reflect TCRdb's pipeline rather than the authors' work. The sample table contains over 1.5 million distinct CDR3 sequences; only one count was recorded for around half of them. The ten largest account for 2.1% of the sample.

Systemically healthy Caucasian individuals from Russia, 39 in total and aged about 6 to 100 years, were included as donors. Approximately 10 milliliters of peripheral blood were collected from each donor into EDTA-treated Vacutainer tubes. Ficoll-Paque density-gradient centrifugation was used to isolate PBMCs, with at least 6 million per sample. Total RNA, at least 6 micrograms per sample, was extracted from PBMCs with Trizol reagent. For every donor, an aliquot of PBMCs went through flow cytometry to measure the percentages of naive CD45RAhigh/CD27high T cells. This clonotype originated in a woman in her thirties or forties in good health. The sequencing sample was made of blood. The rearranged segments are TRBV15 and TRBJ1-4; matching of 6 bases hints at TRBD1 as the D gene. The CDR3 here reads CATSRGAGGTLNEKLFF. At the DNA level, the sequence is TGTGCCACCAGCAGGGGGGCCGGGGGAACATTAAATGAAAAACTGTTTTTT.